This T cell receptor beta chain was sequenced during a study of blood T cell repertoires in COVID-19. Clones were read by immunoSEQ multiplex PCR, and TCRdb kept only the in-frame ones, dropping some. The table includes tens of thousands of clones, about 88% detected once. V shed 6 bases, J shed 0 bases, and the junction held 4 bases outside the gene matches. In germline, CDR1 is LGHNT, CDR2 FRNRAP. CDR3 length: 15 residues. This clonotype originated in a human donor in a cohort sampled during active COVID-19. Specimen: peripheral blood. The chain uses TRBV12-5 and TRBJ1-3; TRBD1 matches at 8 bases. CDR3: CASGETGDSGNTIYF. The CDR3 DNA sequence: TGTGCTAGTGGCGAGACAGGGGACTCTGGAAACACCATATATTTT.